The 25 T cell receptor beta chains below all came from one sample that was sequenced in a study of blood T cell repertoires in COVID-19. Here immunoSEQ multiplex PCR was the method, and the copy in TCRdb shows in-frame clones only, minus some. The data contain approximately 120,000 clones, roughly 88% of them singletons. The sequencing input was peripheral blood. Receptor source: a woman of 80 years or more with active or convalescent COVID-19.

Written as DNA, the CDR3 is TGTGCCAGCGGTAACCCCTTGCGGGAGCAGTACTTC. Translating gives CASGNPLREQYF. The chain has TRBV6-5 and TRBJ2-7; D not resolved. V dropped 8 bases and J dropped 7 bases, with 15 bases sitting between them. Germline CDR1 MNHEY, CDR2 SVGAGI. The CDR3 has 12 amino acids.

The V and J genes are TRBV5-1 and TRBJ2-1, with 8 bases aligning to TRBD1. The germline V gene encodes CDR1 SGHRS and CDR2 YFSETQ. The CDR3 contains 14 residues. The V and J ends lost 7 bases and 3 bases, in that order; junction bases with no gene match: 6. CDR3 sequence reads: CASDSGTGYNEQFF. The CDR3 DNA is TGCGCCAGCGATAGTGGGACAGGCTACAATGAGCAGTTCTTC.

This sequence joins TRBV7-9 and TRBJ2-2; D uncertain. This CDR3 region has 13 residues. Trimming left V 0 bases short and J 15 bases short, with 14 bases between. CDR1 SEHNR and CDR2 FQNEAQ come from the germline V gene (reference sequence). The chain's CDR3 is CASSLASPVAVFF. The CDR3, as DNA: TGTGCCAGCAGCTTAGCGTCTCCCGTTGCGGTGTTTTTT.

V is TRBV6-4 and J is TRBJ2-7; 9 bases fit TRBD1. This CDR3 has 14 amino acids. Germline V gives CDR1 MRHNA, CDR2 SNTAGT. The V and J ends lost 2 bases and 5 bases, in that order; junction bases with no gene match: 4. CDR3 residues: CASSDGGTGNEQYF. DNA of the CDR3: TGTGCCAGCAGTGACGGAGGGACAGGGAACGAGCAGTACTTC.

V is TRBV28 and J is TRBJ1-2, with TRBD1 matching 8 bases. Germline CDR1 MDHEN, CDR2 SYDVKM. The CDR3 covers 14 residues. V gave up 4 bases and J gave up 3 bases; unmatched junction bases: 4. CDR3 nucleotide sequence: TGTGCCAGCAGTTCCCAACAGGGGGACTATGGCTACACCTTC. Amino acid sequence: CASSSQQGDYGYTF.

The CDR3 here is CASSEARDSRVQETQYF. The CDR3 bases are TGTGCCAGCAGTGAAGCGAGAGACAGCCGAGTTCAAGAGACCCAGTACTTC. The rearrangement links TRBV6-1 to TRBJ2-5, with a tentative D call TRBD1 (5 bases). V gave up 0 bases and J gave up 2 bases, with 16 bases separating them. CDR3 length equals 17 residues. CDR1 is MNHNS and CDR2 is SASEGT in the germline V gene.

The V call is TRBV5-1, the J call TRBJ2-7; weak D call: TRBD1 (6 bases). The germline CDR1 and CDR2 sequences are SGHRS and YFSETQ. There are 15 residues in the CDR3. V lost 0 bases to trimming and J lost 4 bases, with 14 bases between them. The chain's CDR3 is CASSLDYRAVYEQYF. The DNA of the CDR3 is TGCGCCAGCAGCTTGGATTACAGGGCAGTTTACGAGCAGTACTTC. The variable domain in full, with the rest retrieved from reference TRBV5-1 and TRBJ2-7, is KAGVTQTPRYLIKTRGQQVTLSCSPISGHRSVSWYQQTPGQGLQFLFEYFSETQRNKGNFPGRFSGRQFSNSRSEMNVSTLELGDSALYLCASSLDYRAVYEQYFGPGTRLTVT.

The chain employs TRBV11-3 and TRBJ2-1, with D perhaps TRBD2 (6 bases). Germline CDR1 and CDR2: SGHNT and YENEEA. V dropped 3 bases and J dropped 9 bases, with 6 bases sitting between them. This CDR3 contains 11 residues. The CDR3: CASSFGGEQFF. DNA of the CDR3: TGTGCCAGCAGCTTCGGGGGTGAGCAGTTCTTC.

V is TRBV6-1 and J is TRBJ2-1; D uncertain. V lost 3 bases and J lost 7, with 4 bases in between. This CDR3 has 11 residues. Germline lookup yields CDR1 MNHNS and CDR2 SASEGT. CDR3 residues: CASSDRNEQFF. The CDR3 DNA reads TGTGCCAGCAGTGACAGGAATGAGCAGTTCTTC.

The rearrangement uses TRBV5-6 and TRBJ2-2; D possibly corresponds to TRBD2 (5 bases). This CDR3 contains 14 residues. Trimming pared 0 bases from V and 4 bases from J, leaving 7 bases between. Germline V gene lookup returns CDR1 SGHDT and CDR2 YYEEEE. The CDR3 coding sequence is TGTGCCAGCAGCTTGGTGGCGGGCACCGGGGAGCTGTTTTTT. Translating gives CASSLVAGTGELFF.

This clone was seen only a few times. The chain recombines TRBV7-6 with TRBJ2-4; 8 bases agree with TRBD2. In germline, CDR1 is SGHVS, CDR2 FNYEAQ. The CDR3 extends over 19 amino acids. Losses at the gene ends were 1 base for V and 0 bases for J; bases not matched to a gene: 11. The CDR3 nucleotides read TGTGCCAGCAGCTTAGAGGCATATGCGGGAGGCCGAGCCAAAAACATTCAGTACTTC. It encodes CASSLEAYAGGRAKNIQYF.

The chain employs TRBV10-1 and TRBJ2-2, with D unresolved. V lost 3 bases to trimming and J lost 3 bases, with 11 bases between them. This CDR3 is 15 amino acids long. Looked up from germline, CDR1 is WNHNN and CDR2 is SYGVQD (reference sequence). The chain's CDR3 is CASSDRQSYTGELFF. CDR3 coding DNA: TGCGCCAGCAGTGACAGACAATCGTACACCGGGGAGCTGTTTTTT.

This sequence joins TRBV6-1 and TRBJ2-7; 8 nucleotides agree with TRBD1. Trimming removed 3 bases from V and 1 base from J; junction bases left unmatched: 5. Germline V gives CDR1 MNHNS, CDR2 SASEGT. This CDR3 is built from 15 residues. This CDR3 reads CASSELQGVSYEQYF. The CDR3 bases are TGTGCCAGCAGTGAGCTACAGGGGGTATCCTACGAGCAGTACTTC.

The chain combines TRBV19 with TRBJ2-7, with TRBD2 matching 7 bases. This CDR3 comprises 13 residues. The V segment lost 6 bases and the J segment 7 bases; nucleotides outside the gene matches: 9. Germline loops: CDR1 LNHDA, CDR2 SQIVND (reference sequence). CDR3 sequence reads: CASSSTSRGEQYF. In DNA, the CDR3 is TGTGCCAGTAGCTCGACTAGCCGGGGTGAGCAGTACTTC.

The rearrangement uses TRBV28 and TRBJ2-7, with 13 bases lining up with TRBD2. V lost 4 bases and J lost 2; bases outside the gene matches: 11. The CDR3 totals 18 residues. Germline CDR1 is MDHEN and CDR2 is SYDVKM. CDR3 sequence reads: CASSSPPGTSGNPYEQYF. The CDR3 region has the DNA TGTGCCAGCAGTTCCCCTCCGGGGACTAGCGGGAACCCCTACGAGCAGTACTTC. The full variable domain, with the rest looked up from reference TRBV28 and TRBJ2-7, is DVKVTQSSRYLVKRTGEKVFLECVQDMDHENMFWYRQDPGLGLRLIYFSYDVKMKEKGDIPEGYSVSREKKERFSLILESASTNQTSMYLCASSSPPGTSGNPYEQYFGPGTRLTVT.

The chain joins TRBV5-1 to TRBJ1-4; a weak D match, TRBD1 (6 bases). Looked up from germline, CDR1 is SGHRS and CDR2 is YFSETQ. This CDR3 comprises 15 residues. V lost 4 bases to trimming and J lost 4 bases, with 14 bases between them. CDR3: CASSPAGAINEKLFF. The DNA for the CDR3 is TGCGCCAGCAGCCCCGCAGGGGCGATTAATGAAAAACTGTTTTTT.

The CDR3 DNA is TGCAGCCTCCGGGACTACTACAATGAGCAGTTCTTC. Translation: CSLRDYYNEQFF. This chain links TRBV29-1 with TRBJ2-1; 7 nucleotides agree with TRBD2. This CDR3 spans 12 amino acids. CDR1 and CDR2 (germline): SQVTM, ANQGSEA. V shed 8 bases, J shed 3 bases, and the junction held 4 bases outside the gene matches.

This rearrangement joins TRBV18 to TRBJ1-1; D is ambiguous. The CDR3 has 12 residues. The germline V and J ends were trimmed by 5 bases and 4 bases, with 8 bases remaining between them. Germline CDR1 KGHSH, CDR2 LQKENI. CDR3 loop: CASSADSTEAFF. CDR3 in DNA: TGTGCCAGCTCAGCAGACTCCACTGAAGCTTTCTTT.

The chain joins TRBV9 to TRBJ1-4; D call uncertain. Trimming took 2 bases from V and 7 from J, leaving 18 bases between them. The CDR3 totals 16 residues. Germline V gives CDR1 SGDLS, CDR2 YYNGEE. The CDR3 spells CASSVSREGLGEKLFF. The CDR3 nucleotides read TGTGCCAGCAGCGTCTCGCGAGAGGGCCTTGGTGAAAAACTGTTTTTT.

The genes are TRBV28 and TRBJ2-1; no reliable D call. The CDR3 length is 11 residues. Germline values: CDR1 MDHEN, CDR2 SYDVKM. The V end lost 2 bases, the J end lost 7 bases, and 3 bases lay between the germline ends. DNA for the CDR3: TGTGCCAGCAGTTTACGGAATGAGCAGTTCTTC. As protein: CASSLRNEQFF.

The chain combines TRBV5-6 with TRBJ2-7, with TRBD2 identical over 14 bases. The junction had 4 bases not matched to a gene; V was cut back by 5 bases and J by 6 bases. The CDR3 is made up of 14 amino acids. Germline lookup yields CDR1 SGHDT and CDR2 YYEEEE. The CDR3 loop is CASSGTSGSPEQYF. The CDR3 coding sequence is TGTGCCAGCAGTGGGACTAGCGGGAGTCCCGAGCAGTACTTC.

The chain uses TRBV19 and TRBJ2-6; weak D call: TRBD1 (6 bases). The CDR3 runs 15 residues. Trimming took 1 base from V and 3 from J, leaving 7 bases between them. CDR1 and CDR2 from the germline V gene are LNHDA and SQIVND (reference sequence). The CDR3 nucleotides read TGTGCCAGTAGTATAGCAGGGGTTGGGGCCAACGTCCTGACTTTC. The encoded protein is CASSIAGVGANVLTF.

The gene calls are TRBV6-5 and TRBJ2-2; D is perhaps TRBD2 (5 bases). Germline assignment: CDR1 MNHEY and CDR2 SVGAGI. There are 15 residues in the CDR3. The V end was cut by 2 bases, the J end by 0 bases, with 7 bases between. The CDR3 here is CASSYAGTNTGELFF. The CDR3 DNA reads as TGTGCCAGCAGTTACGCGGGCACGAACACCGGGGAGCTGTTTTTT.

V is TRBV19 and J is TRBJ1-5; D gene unclear. The CDR3 contains 16 residues. Trimming took off 4 bases at V and 3 bases at J, with 16 bases between the two ends. CDR1 is LNHDA and CDR2 is SQIVND in the germline V gene (reference sequence). CDR3 amino acids: CASSTHLRAFNQPQHF. CDR3 in DNA: TGTGCCAGTAGTACCCACTTGAGGGCCTTCAATCAGCCCCAGCATTTT.

V and J are TRBV12-3 or TRBV12-4 and TRBJ1-1; D ambiguous. The ends were cut back, 3 bases at V and 0 bases at J, with 5 bases in the middle. The CDR3 has 13 amino acids. CDR3: CASSFRVNTEAFF. Written as DNA, the CDR3 is TGTGCCAGCAGTTTTAGAGTGAACACTGAAGCTTTCTTT.